The 30 T cell receptor beta chains reported below all come from one sample, sequenced in a study of monozygotic twins with inflammatory bowel disease. TCRdb re-called the 5' RACE reads and gives one entry per CDR3 protein, without DNA. Here the sample table reports 150,000 to 200,000 distinct CDR3 sequences. Specimen: blood. Receptors were obtained from a human donor with ulcerative colitis or Crohn's disease, or a healthy co-twin of an affected twin (not recorded which).

The chain employs TRBV6-5 and TRBJ1-2. Germline CDR1 and CDR2: MNHEY and SVGAGI. This CDR3 comprises 14 residues. The CDR3 loop is CASSYGLRGYGYTF.

This chain uses TRBV5-1 with TRBJ2-1. The CDR3 runs to 14 residues. CDR1 and CDR2 from the germline V gene are SGHRS and YFSETQ. The chain's CDR3 is CASSLRTEGNEQFF.

The V call is TRBV6-1, the J call TRBJ2-5; the TCRdb D gene call, TRBD2, has no DNA to confirm it. The V gene's germline CDR1 is MNHNS and CDR2 SASEGT. The CDR3 totals 15 residues. This chain's CDR3 is CASRRAGGPWNTQYF.

The V and J genes are TRBV29-1 and TRBJ2-1; the D call from TCRdb, TRBD2, cannot be confirmed without DNA. CDR1 is SQVTM and CDR2 is ANQGSEA in the germline V gene. CDR3 size: 15 residues. CDR3 residues: CSVVGTSGKWNEQFF.

This chain joins TRBV9 and TRBJ2-3; TCRdb gives TRBD2 as the D gene, but with no DNA this cannot be confirmed. The germline V gene has CDR1 SGDLS and CDR2 YYNGEE. There are 17 residues in the CDR3. The chain's CDR3 is CASSVGAELDRTDTQYF.

The V call is TRBV24-1, the J call TRBJ2-1; as DNA is missing, the TRBD1 call by TCRdb cannot be tested. Germline CDR1 and CDR2: KGHDR and SFDVKD. CDR3 length equals 16 residues. This chain's CDR3 is CATSDPPGQGINEQFF.

The genes are TRBV20-1 and TRBJ1-5; no DNA is available, so the TRBD1 call from TCRdb remains unchecked. Germline V CDR1 and CDR2: DFQATT, SNEGSKA (reference sequence). The length of the CDR3 is 13 residues. The CDR3 loop reads CSVTQGAGQPQHF.

The V call is TRBV5-1, the J call TRBJ1-2; TCRdb's D gene call, TRBD1, goes unchecked for lack of DNA. Germline loops: CDR1 SGHRS, CDR2 YFSETQ. This CDR3 spans 15 amino acids. CDR3: CASSHRQGLDYGYTF.

The V and J genes are TRBV29-1 and TRBJ1-3; with no DNA, the TCRdb D assignment of TRBD1 cannot be verified. Per the germline V gene, CDR1 is SQVTM and CDR2 is ANQGSEA. The CDR3 runs 13 residues. CDR3 residues: CSVRSGAGNTIYF.

V usage is TRBV18 and J usage is TRBJ2-7; the D call from TCRdb, TRBD1, cannot be confirmed without DNA. The V gene's germline CDR1 is KGHSH and CDR2 LQKENI. There are 15 residues in the CDR3. The CDR3: CASSPPKGGSYEQYF.

The J gene is TRBJ2-1, the V gene TRBV7-2; as DNA is missing, the TRBD2 call by TCRdb cannot be tested. Germline values: CDR1 SGHTA, CDR2 FQGNSA. The CDR3 totals 16 residues. CDR3 in amino acids: CASSPTSGRSSNEQFF.

The V gene is TRBV24-1, the J gene TRBJ2-7. The V gene's germline CDR1 is KGHDR and CDR2 SFDVKD. The CDR3 runs to 13 residues. The CDR3 region is CATSARDLYEQYF.

The V call is TRBV20-1, the J call TRBJ2-2; the D gene TCRdb calls, TRBD1, cannot be checked with no DNA. The CDR3 totals 16 residues. CDR1 and CDR2 (germline): DFQATT, SNEGSKA (reference sequence). CDR3 sequence reads: CSARGVWDRGTGELFF.

The rearrangement uses TRBV20-1 and TRBJ1-4; the D gene TCRdb calls, TRBD1, cannot be checked with no DNA. CDR3 length equals 15 residues. Per germline, CDR1 DFQATT and CDR2 SNEGSKA (reference sequence). CDR3 in amino acids: CSARDPGQFNEKLFF.

The chain combines TRBV6-5 with TRBJ1-4. This CDR3 has 16 amino acids. CDR1 MNHEY and CDR2 SVGAGI come from the germline V gene. This CDR3 reads CASSYSFTQTNEKLFF.

CDR3 amino acids: CASSLIGAGEAFF. The chain uses TRBV5-1 and TRBJ1-1; no DNA is available, so the TRBD1 call from TCRdb remains unchecked. Germline V lookup: CDR1 SGHRS, CDR2 YFSETQ. The CDR3 runs to 13 residues.

J is TRBJ2-2 and V is TRBV29-1; TCRdb calls TRBD2, which cannot be checked without DNA. Germline V gene lookup returns CDR1 SQVTM and CDR2 ANQGSEA. The CDR3 has 14 amino acids. The CDR3 protein is CSVSAGGGGGELFF.

This chain uses TRBV7-3 with TRBJ2-3; the TRBD2 assignment by TCRdb is unverifiable without DNA. Germline V gene data show CDR1 as SGHTA and CDR2 as FQGTGA. The CDR3 has 18 amino acids. The CDR3 loop is CASSFFPRTSGITDTQYF.

The CDR3 protein is CASSGTGTLYEQYF. The chain uses TRBV25-1 and TRBJ2-7; the D call of TRBD1 rests on TCRdb alone, since no DNA is present to check it. Germline lookup yields CDR1 MGHDK and CDR2 SYGVNS. This CDR3 has 14 residues.

This chain connects TRBV7-2 to TRBJ2-7; TCRdb outputs TRBD1, but without DNA this stays unchecked. The germline V gene has CDR1 SGHTA and CDR2 FQGNSA. This CDR3 region has 15 residues. The CDR3 region is CASSLVPGQPYEQYF. The complete variable domain, with remaining parts taken from reference TRBV7-2 and TRBJ2-7, reads GAGVSQSPSNKVTEKGKDVELRCDPISGHTALYWYRQSLGQGLEFLIYFQGNSAPDKSGLPSDRFSAERTGGSVSTLTIQRTQQEDSAVYLCASSLVPGQPYEQYFGPGTRLTVT.

CDR3 residues: CASSTDRGTEAFF. The J gene is TRBJ1-1, the V gene TRBV11-2; without DNA, the TCRdb call of TRBD1 cannot be checked. Germline lookup yields CDR1 SGHAT and CDR2 FQNNGV. The CDR3 has 13 residues.

The chain employs TRBV12-3 or TRBV12-4 and TRBJ1-5; without DNA, the TCRdb call of TRBD1 cannot be checked. The CDR3 has 14 amino acids. The CDR3 sequence: CASSLVQVDQPQHF.

The chain is built from TRBV5-6 and TRBJ1-5. Germline values: CDR1 SGHDT, CDR2 YYEEEE. This CDR3 has 16 amino acids. The CDR3 spells CASSLFIVGSNQPQHF. The full variable domain, in which reference TRBV5-6 and TRBJ1-5 provide the parts outside the CDR3, is DAGVTQSPTHLIKTRGQQVTLRCSPKSGHDTVSWYQQALGQGPQFIFQYYEEEERQRGNFPDRFSGHQFPNYSSELNVNALLLGDSALYLCASSLFIVGSNQPQHFGDGTRLSIL.

The rearrangement uses TRBV7-2 and TRBJ1-2. CDR1 and CDR2 (germline): SGHTA, FQGNSA. CDR3 size: 11 residues. This CDR3 reads CASSRSYGYTF.

The chain is built from TRBV5-4 and TRBJ2-2; the D call of TRBD1 rests on TCRdb alone, since no DNA is present to check it. The CDR3 totals 16 residues. Germline V gene sequence: CDR1 SGHNT, CDR2 YYREEE (reference sequence). CDR3 residues: CASAFGAGSNTGELFF.

V and J are TRBV18 and TRBJ2-2; the TRBD1 assignment by TCRdb is unverifiable without DNA. Germline CDR1 is KGHSH and CDR2 is LQKENI. This CDR3 comprises 17 residues. CDR3 amino acids: CASSPFPTGRNTGELFF. Filled out from reference TRBV18 and TRBJ2-2, the complete variable domain reads NAGVMQNPRHLVRRRGQEARLRCSPMKGHSHVYWYRQLPEEGLKFMVYLQKENIIDESGMPKERFSAEFPKEGPSILRIQQVVRGDSAAYFCASSPFPTGRNTGELFFGEGSRLTVL.

The chain has TRBV5-4 and TRBJ2-3; TCRdb lists TRBD1, though no DNA is available to test this call. Germline-derived CDR1 and CDR2 are SGHNT and YYREEE (reference sequence). The CDR3 is 15 residues long. CDR3 in amino acids: CASSGPGTDTDTQYF.

The V and J genes are TRBV28 and TRBJ2-7; TCRdb reports TRBD2, a call that lacks DNA to check it against. Germline-derived CDR1 and CDR2 are MDHEN and SYDVKM. The CDR3 contains 15 residues. The CDR3 sequence is CASSFAGPEPYEQYF.

V usage is TRBV5-1 and J usage is TRBJ2-5; TCRdb's D call, TRBD2, is unchecked because there is no DNA. The CDR3 runs to 16 residues. The germline CDR1 and CDR2 sequences are SGHRS and YFSETQ. This chain's CDR3 is CASYPSGTRGSETQYF.

This rearrangement joins TRBV28 to TRBJ2-2; TCRdb reports TRBD2, a call that lacks DNA to check it against. The CDR3 has 18 amino acids. Germline CDR1 is MDHEN and CDR2 is SYDVKM. This chain's CDR3 is CASSSGGLAGPNTGELFF.